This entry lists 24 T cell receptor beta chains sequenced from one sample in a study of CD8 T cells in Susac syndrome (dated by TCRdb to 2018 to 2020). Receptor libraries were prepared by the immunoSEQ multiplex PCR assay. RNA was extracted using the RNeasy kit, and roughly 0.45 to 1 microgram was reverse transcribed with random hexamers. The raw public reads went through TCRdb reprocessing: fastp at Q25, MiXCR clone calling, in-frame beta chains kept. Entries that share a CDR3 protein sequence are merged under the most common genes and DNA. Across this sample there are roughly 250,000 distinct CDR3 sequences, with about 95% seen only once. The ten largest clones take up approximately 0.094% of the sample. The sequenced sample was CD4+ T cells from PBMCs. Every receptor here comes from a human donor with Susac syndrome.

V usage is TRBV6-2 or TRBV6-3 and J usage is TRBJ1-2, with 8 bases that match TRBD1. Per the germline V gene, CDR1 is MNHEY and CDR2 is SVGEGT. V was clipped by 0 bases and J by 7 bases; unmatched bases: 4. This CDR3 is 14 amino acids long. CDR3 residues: CASSYSFDRGGYTF. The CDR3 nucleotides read TGTGCCAGCAGTTACTCATTCGACAGGGGTGGCTACACCTTC.

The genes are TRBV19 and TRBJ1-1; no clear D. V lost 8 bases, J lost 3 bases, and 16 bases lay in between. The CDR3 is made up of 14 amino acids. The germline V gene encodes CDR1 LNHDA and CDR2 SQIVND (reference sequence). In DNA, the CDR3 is TGTGCCAGTGGATTTAAGGGAGAGCACACTGAAGCTTTCTTT. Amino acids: CASGFKGEHTEAFF.

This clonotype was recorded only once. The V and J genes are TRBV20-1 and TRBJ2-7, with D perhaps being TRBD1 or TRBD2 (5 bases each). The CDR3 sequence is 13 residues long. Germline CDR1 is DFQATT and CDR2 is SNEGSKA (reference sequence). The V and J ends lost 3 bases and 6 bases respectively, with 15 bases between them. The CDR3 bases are TGCAGTGCTAGGTTGTCAGGGAGTCGCGAGCAGTACTTC. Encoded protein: CSARLSGSREQYF.

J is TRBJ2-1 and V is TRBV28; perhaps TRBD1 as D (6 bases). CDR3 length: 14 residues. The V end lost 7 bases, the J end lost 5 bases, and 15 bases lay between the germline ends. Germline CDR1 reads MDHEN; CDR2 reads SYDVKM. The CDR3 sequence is CASTKDSYNNEQFF. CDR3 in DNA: TGTGCCAGCACTAAGGACAGTTACAACAATGAGCAGTTCTTC.

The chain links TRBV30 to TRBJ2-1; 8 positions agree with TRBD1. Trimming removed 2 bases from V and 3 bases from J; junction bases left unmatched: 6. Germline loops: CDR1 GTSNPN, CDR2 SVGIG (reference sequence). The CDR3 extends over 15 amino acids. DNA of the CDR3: TGTGCCTGGAGTATTGGGACAGGTGGCTACAATGAGCAGTTCTTC. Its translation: CAWSIGTGGYNEQFF. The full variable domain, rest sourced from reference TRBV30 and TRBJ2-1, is SQTIHQWPATLVQPVGSPLSLECTVEGTSNPNLYWYRQAAGRGLQLLFYSVGIGQISSEVPQNLSASRPQDRQFILSSKKLLLSDSGFYLCAWSIGTGGYNEQFFGPGTRLTVL.

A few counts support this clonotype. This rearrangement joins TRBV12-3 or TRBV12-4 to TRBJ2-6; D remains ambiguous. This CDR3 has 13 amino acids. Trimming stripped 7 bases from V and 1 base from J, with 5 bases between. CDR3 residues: CASTASGANVLTF. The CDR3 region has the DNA TGTGCCAGCACCGCATCTGGGGCCAACGTCCTGACTTTC.

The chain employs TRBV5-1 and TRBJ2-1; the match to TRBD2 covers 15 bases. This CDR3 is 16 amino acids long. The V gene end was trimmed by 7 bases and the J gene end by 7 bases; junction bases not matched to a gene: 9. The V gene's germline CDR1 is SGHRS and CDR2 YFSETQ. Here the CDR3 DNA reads TGCGCCAGCCGACTAACCGGGACTAGCGGGAGGAATGAGCAGTTCTTC. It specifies CASRLTGTSGRNEQFF.

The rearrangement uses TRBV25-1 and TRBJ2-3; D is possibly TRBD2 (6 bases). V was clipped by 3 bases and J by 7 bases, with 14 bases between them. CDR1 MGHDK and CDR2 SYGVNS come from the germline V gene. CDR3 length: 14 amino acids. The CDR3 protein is CASSDPPTRHTQYF. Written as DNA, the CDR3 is TGTGCCAGCAGTGATCCCCCGACTAGACATACGCAGTATTTT.

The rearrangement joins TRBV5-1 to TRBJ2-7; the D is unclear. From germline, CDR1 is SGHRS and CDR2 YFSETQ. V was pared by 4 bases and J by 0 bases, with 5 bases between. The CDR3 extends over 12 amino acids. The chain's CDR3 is CASSGPSYEQYF. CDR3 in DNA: TGCGCCAGCAGCGGGCCCTCCTACGAGCAGTACTTC.

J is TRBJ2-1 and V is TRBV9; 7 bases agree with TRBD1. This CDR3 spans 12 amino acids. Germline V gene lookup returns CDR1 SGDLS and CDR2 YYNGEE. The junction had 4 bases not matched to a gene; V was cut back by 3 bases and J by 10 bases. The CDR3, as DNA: TGTGCCAGCAGCGGTACAGGGGACGAGCAGTTCTTC. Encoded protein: CASSGTGDEQFF.

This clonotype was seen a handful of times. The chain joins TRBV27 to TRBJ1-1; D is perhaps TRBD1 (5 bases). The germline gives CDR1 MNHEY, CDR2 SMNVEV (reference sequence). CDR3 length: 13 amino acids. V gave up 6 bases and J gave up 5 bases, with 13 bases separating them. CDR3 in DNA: TGTGCCAGCAGAATTCAGGGAGGAACTGAAGCTTTCTTT. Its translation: CASRIQGGTEAFF.

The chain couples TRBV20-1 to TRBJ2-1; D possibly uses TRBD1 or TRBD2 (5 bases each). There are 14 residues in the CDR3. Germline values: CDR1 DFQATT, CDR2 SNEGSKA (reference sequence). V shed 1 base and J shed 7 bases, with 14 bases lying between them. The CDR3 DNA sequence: TGCAGTGCTAGAGTTGGGGGAGCAGCGAATGAGCAGTTCTTC. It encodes CSARVGGAANEQFF.

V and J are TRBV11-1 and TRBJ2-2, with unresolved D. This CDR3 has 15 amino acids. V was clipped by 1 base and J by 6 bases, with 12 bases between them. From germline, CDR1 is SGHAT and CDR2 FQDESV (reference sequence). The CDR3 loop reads CASSLVGSRAGELFF. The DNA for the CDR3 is TGTGCCAGCAGCTTAGTTGGGTCTCGGGCCGGGGAGCTGTTTTTT.

The CDR3 DNA sequence: TGTGCCAGCAGTGAGCCCTACGAGCAGTACTTC. Protein product: CASSEPYEQYF. The rearrangement uses TRBV25-1 and TRBJ2-7; D is ambiguous. In germline, CDR1 is MGHDK, CDR2 SYGVNS. V lost 3 bases and J 2 bases, leaving 2 bases between the germline ends. The CDR3 sequence is 11 residues long.

DNA of the CDR3: TGCAGTGCTAGACCAAGCGGGAGGGTCGGGAGCACAGATACGCAGTATTTT. It translates to CSARPSGRVGSTDTQYF. The chain couples TRBV20-1 to TRBJ2-3; 10 bases match TRBD2. Per germline, CDR1 DFQATT and CDR2 SNEGSKA (reference sequence). V shed 2 bases, J shed 0 bases, and the junction held 8 bases outside the gene matches. The CDR3 totals 17 residues.

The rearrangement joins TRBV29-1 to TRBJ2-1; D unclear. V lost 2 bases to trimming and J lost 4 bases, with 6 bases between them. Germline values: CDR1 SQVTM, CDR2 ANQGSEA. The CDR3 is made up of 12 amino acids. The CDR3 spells CSVELGYNEQFF. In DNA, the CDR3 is TGCAGCGTTGAACTAGGGTACAATGAGCAGTTCTTC.

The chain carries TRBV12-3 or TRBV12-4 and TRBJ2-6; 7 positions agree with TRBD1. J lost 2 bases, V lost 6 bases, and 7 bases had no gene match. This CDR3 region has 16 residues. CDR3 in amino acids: CASRLKTGAGANVLTF. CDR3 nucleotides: TGTGCCAGCAGGTTGAAAACAGGGGCTGGGGCCAACGTCCTGACTTTC.

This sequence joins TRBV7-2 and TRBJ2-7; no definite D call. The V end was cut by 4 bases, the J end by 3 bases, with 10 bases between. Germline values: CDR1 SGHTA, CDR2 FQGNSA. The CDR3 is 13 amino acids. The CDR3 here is CASSYGLYYEQYF. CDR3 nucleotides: TGTGCCAGCAGCTACGGGCTTTACTACGAGCAGTACTTC.

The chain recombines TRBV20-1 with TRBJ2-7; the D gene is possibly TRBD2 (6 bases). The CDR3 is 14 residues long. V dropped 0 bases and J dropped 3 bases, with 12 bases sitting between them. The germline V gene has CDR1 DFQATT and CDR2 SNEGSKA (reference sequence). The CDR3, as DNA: TGCAGTGCTAGAGACTCCACTAGCAGCTACGAGCAGTACTTC. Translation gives CSARDSTSSYEQYF.

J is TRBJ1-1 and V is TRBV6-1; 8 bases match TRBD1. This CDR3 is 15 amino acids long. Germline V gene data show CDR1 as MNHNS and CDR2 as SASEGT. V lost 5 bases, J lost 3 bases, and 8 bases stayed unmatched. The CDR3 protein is CASSPRQGRDTEAFF. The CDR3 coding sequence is TGTGCCAGCAGTCCTCGACAGGGGAGGGACACTGAAGCTTTCTTT.

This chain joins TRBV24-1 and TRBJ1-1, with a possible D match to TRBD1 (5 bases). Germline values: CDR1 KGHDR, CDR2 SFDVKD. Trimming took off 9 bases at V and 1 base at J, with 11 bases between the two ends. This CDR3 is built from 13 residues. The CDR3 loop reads CATREGPNTEAFF. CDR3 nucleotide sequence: TGTGCCACCCGAGAGGGGCCGAACACTGAAGCTTTCTTT.

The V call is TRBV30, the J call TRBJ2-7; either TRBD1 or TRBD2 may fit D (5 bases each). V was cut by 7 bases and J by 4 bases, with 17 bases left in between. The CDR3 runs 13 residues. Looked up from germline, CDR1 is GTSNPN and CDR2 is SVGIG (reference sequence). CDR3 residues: CAFLAGGQYEQYF. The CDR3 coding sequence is TGTGCCTTCTTAGCTGGGGGTCAATACGAGCAGTACTTC.

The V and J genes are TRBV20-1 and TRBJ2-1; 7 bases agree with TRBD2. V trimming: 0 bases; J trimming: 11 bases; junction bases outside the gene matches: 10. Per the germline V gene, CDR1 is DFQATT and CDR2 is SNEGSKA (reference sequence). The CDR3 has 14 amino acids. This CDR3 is CSARDPKAGVQQFF. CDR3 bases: TGCAGTGCTAGAGATCCAAAGGCGGGAGTACAGCAGTTCTTC.

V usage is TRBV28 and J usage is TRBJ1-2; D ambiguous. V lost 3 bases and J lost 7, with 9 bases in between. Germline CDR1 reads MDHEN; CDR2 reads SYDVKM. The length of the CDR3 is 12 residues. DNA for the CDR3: TGTGCCAGCAGTTTGTACCAGAGTGGCTACACCTTC. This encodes CASSLYQSGYTF.